Listed here are 22 T cell receptor beta chains from one sample, sequenced in a study of T cells in tuberculosis (dated by TCRdb to between 2018 and 2020). The receptor library was made with the immunoSEQ multiplex PCR assay. In TCRdb, the immuneACCESS table is reduced to in-frame sequences with V and J assigned. These tables do not hold every clone; where another copy was compared, an unresolved V gene accounts for under half, and the others remain unexplained. This sample has about 30,000 clones in its table, and approximately 93% of those were observed once. The ten most abundant clones make up under 9.5% of the sample. Sequencing was performed on PBMCs. Receptors originate from a donor aged 10 to 29 with latent tuberculosis or without tuberculosis infection.

The chain links TRBV21-1 to TRBJ2-3; the table's D gene call, TRBD2, was not cross checked with the DNA. TRBV21-1 constitutes a pseudogene. CDR3 length: 16 residues. CDR3 region: CASSTRASGRADTQYF. The CDR3, as DNA: TGTGCCAGCAGCACGAGAGCTAGCGGGAGGGCAGATACGCAGTATTTT.

The chain joins TRBV2 to TRBJ2-3, with 7 bases identical to TRBD1. V lost 6 bases, J lost 0 bases, and 0 bases stayed unmatched. This CDR3 spans 13 amino acids. The germline gives CDR1 SNHLY, CDR2 FYNNEI. CDR3 residues: CASRTGSTDTQYF. CDR3 nucleotides: TGTGCCAGCAGGACAGGGAGCACAGATACGCAGTATTTT.

V and J are TRBV11-2 and TRBJ1-2; perhaps TRBD1 as D (5 bases). Germline assignment: CDR1 SGHAT and CDR2 FQNNGV. The CDR3 sequence is 15 residues long. With 5 bases removed from V and 4 bases from J, the gap between germline ends came to 17 bases. The CDR3 region is CASSPTGERFYGYTF. CDR3 in DNA: TGTGCCAGCAGCCCTACGGGGGAGCGATTCTATGGCTACACCTTC. The full variable domain, in which reference TRBV11-2 and TRBJ1-2 provide the parts outside the CDR3, is EAGVAQSPRYKIIEKRQSVAFWCNPISGHATLYWYQQILGQGPKLLIQFQNNGVVDDSQLPKDRFSAERLKGVDSTLKIQPAKLEDSAVYLCASSPTGERFYGYTFGSGTRLTVV.

This chain uses TRBV7-3 with TRBJ1-2, with D maybe TRBD1 (6 bases). The CDR3 has 14 amino acids. Looked up from germline, CDR1 is SGHTA and CDR2 is FQGTGA. V lost 4 bases to trimming and J lost 4 bases, with 13 bases between them. Written as DNA, the CDR3 is TGTGCCAGCAGCTCCCGGGGGGGCGGCTATGGCTACACCTTC. This sequence encodes CASSSRGGGYGYTF.

This chain connects TRBV29-1 to TRBJ2-7; TRBD2 matches 8 bases. With 7 bases clipped from V and 5 bases from J, the junction kept 4 bases outside the gene matches. Per germline, CDR1 SQVTM and CDR2 ANQGSEA. This CDR3 region has 11 residues. CDR3 region: CSGTSSDEQYF. The CDR3 coding sequence is TGCAGCGGGACTAGCAGCGACGAGCAGTACTTC.

The CDR3 nucleotides are TGTGCCAGCAGTGACTCGGACAGGGGCGAGCAGTACTTC. It yields the protein CASSDSDRGEQYF. The chain employs TRBV6-4 and TRBJ2-7; 9 bases line up with TRBD1. Germline V gives CDR1 MRHNA, CDR2 SNTAGT. V dropped 0 bases and J dropped 6; count of bases not matched to a gene: 0. There are 13 residues in the CDR3.

This clone was observed a handful of times. The CDR3 loop is CASSQGYAGGDEQYF. The CDR3 DNA reads as TGCGCCAGCAGCCAAGGTTATGCGGGAGGGGACGAGCAGTACTTC. V usage is TRBV4-3 and J usage is TRBJ2-7, with TRBD2 matching 9 bases. The V gene's germline CDR1 is LGHNA and CDR2 YSLEER. CDR3 length equals 15 residues. The trim removed 1 base at V and 5 bases at J, leaving 6 bases unmatched.

The chain joins TRBV30 to TRBJ2-7, with unresolved D. The CDR3 spans 11 residues. CDR1 is GTSNPN and CDR2 is SVGIG in the germline V gene (reference sequence). V dropped 7 bases and J dropped 4 bases, with 11 bases sitting between them. The CDR3 reads CALAEKYEQYF. CDR3 bases: TGTGCCTTGGCGGAGAAGTACGAGCAGTACTTC.

The chain joins TRBV29-1 to TRBJ1-1; D remains unclear. V lost 5 bases and J lost 0, with 13 bases in between. This CDR3 is built from 14 residues. Per the germline V gene, CDR1 is SQVTM and CDR2 is ANQGSEA. As DNA, the CDR3 is TGCAGCGTTCAATCACTTTCCATGAACACTGAAGCTTTCTTT. Its translation is CSVQSLSMNTEAFF. The full variable domain, completed using reference TRBV29-1 and TRBJ1-1, is SAVISQKPSRDICQRGTSLTIQCQVDSQVTMMFWYRQQPGQSLTLIATANQGSEATYESGFVIDKFPISRPNLTFSTLTVSNMSPEDSSIYLCSVQSLSMNTEAFFGQGTRLTVV.

The rearrangement uses TRBV5-1 and TRBJ2-3; 8 bases are shared with TRBD1. CDR1 SGHRS and CDR2 YFSETQ come from the germline V gene. The CDR3 totals 16 residues. The J segment lost 4 bases and the V segment lost 7 bases, leaving 14 bases of the junction unmatched. CDR3 DNA: TGCGCCAGCTCCACCCGAGGACAGGGTTTCGCAGATACGCAGTATTTT. The encoded protein is CASSTRGQGFADTQYF.

The chain uses TRBV11-3 and TRBJ2-3; TRBD2 is a possible D gene (6 bases). V was pared by 0 bases and J by 2 bases, with 12 bases between. The CDR3 runs to 16 residues. Germline V gene sequence: CDR1 SGHNT, CDR2 YENEEA. CDR3 region: CASSLELGGVTDTQYF. The CDR3 nucleotides read TGTGCCAGCAGCTTAGAATTGGGGGGAGTCACAGATACGCAGTATTTT.

CDR3 sequence (DNA): TGTGCCAGCAGCTGGTTCAAGCCTTCGTGGGAGACCCAGTACTTC. Residues: CASSWFKPSWETQYF. J is TRBJ2-5 and V is TRBV11-2; no clear D gene. Trimming pared 4 bases from V and 5 bases from J, leaving 17 bases between. The CDR3 spans 15 residues. The germline V gene has CDR1 SGHAT and CDR2 FQNNGV.

The rearrangement links TRBV9 to TRBJ2-7, with TRBD1 identical over 9 bases. The junction had 11 bases not matched to a gene; V was cut back by 5 bases and J by 5 bases. In germline, CDR1 is SGDLS, CDR2 YYNGEE. The CDR3 runs 15 residues. CDR3 in DNA: TGTGCCAGCAGTGCCCGGACAGGGGACGGGAACGAGCAGTACTTC. Translating it yields CASSARTGDGNEQYF.

CDR3 region: CASSEREHQYF. CDR3 in DNA: TGTGCCAGCAGTGAGAGGGAACACCAGTACTTC. V gene TRBV25-1 combines with J gene TRBJ2-5; D may be TRBD2 (5 bases). The CDR3 runs 11 residues. V gave up 3 bases and J gave up 10 bases, with 9 bases separating them. CDR1 and CDR2 (germline): MGHDK, SYGVNS.

V is TRBV6-6 and J is TRBJ2-2; D is undetermined. CDR3 length: 15 residues. Germline loops: CDR1 MNHNY, CDR2 SVGAGI (reference sequence). Trimming left V 10 bases short and J 0 bases short, with 15 bases between. The CDR3 sequence is CATSTLRPNTGELFF. The CDR3, as DNA: TGTGCCACATCCACACTCAGGCCGAACACCGGGGAGCTGTTTTTT.

The J gene is TRBJ2-2, the V gene TRBV4-3; a possible D gene is TRBD1 (6 bases). Per the germline V gene, CDR1 is LGHNA and CDR2 is YSLEER. The V and J ends lost 3 bases and 3 bases respectively, with 11 bases between them. This CDR3 comprises 15 residues. The CDR3 here is CASSHIGGDTGELFF. In DNA, the CDR3 is TGCGCCAGCAGCCATATAGGGGGTGACACCGGGGAGCTGTTTTTT.

The genes are TRBV11-2 and TRBJ2-3; 9 bases map to TRBD1. V shed 0 bases, J shed 2 bases, and the junction held 3 bases outside the gene matches. Germline V gene data show CDR1 as SGHAT and CDR2 as FQNNGV. CDR3 length: 16 amino acids. DNA of the CDR3: TGTGCCAGCAGCTTAGAAGGGACAGGGATCACAGATACGCAGTATTTT. As protein: CASSLEGTGITDTQYF.

The chain links TRBV11-2 to TRBJ2-5; 13 bases align to TRBD2. Unmatched junction bases numbered 6, after V lost 1 base and J lost 7 bases. Germline V gene data show CDR1 as SGHAT and CDR2 as FQNNGV. The CDR3 loop spans 16 amino acids. CDR3 DNA: TGTGCCAGCAGCTTAGTGACTAGCGGGAGGCATGGGACCCAGTACTTC. Translating gives CASSLVTSGRHGTQYF.

The CDR3 nucleotides are TGTGCCAGCAGCAATCAGAGACAGGGCGACACTGAAGCTTTCTTT. It yields the protein CASSNQRQGDTEAFF. The chain couples TRBV6-5 to TRBJ1-1; 7 bases line up with TRBD1. The junction had 10 bases not matched to a gene; V was cut back by 6 bases and J by 3 bases. The germline V gene encodes CDR1 MNHEY and CDR2 SVGAGI. This CDR3 comprises 15 residues.

The gene calls are TRBV20-1 and TRBJ2-5; perhaps TRBD2 as D (5 bases). The length of the CDR3 is 11 residues. CDR1 DFQATT and CDR2 SNEGSKA come from the germline V gene (reference sequence). The germline V and J ends were trimmed by 7 bases and 5 bases, with 11 bases remaining between them. The CDR3 spells CSGEFSETQYF. The DNA for the CDR3 is TGCAGTGGGGAGTTCTCGGAGACCCAGTACTTC.

This clone was recorded once. The chain has TRBV5-8 and TRBJ1-5, with no clear D. The length of the CDR3 is 13 residues. V lost 1 base and J 4 bases, leaving 6 bases between the germline ends. Germline CDR1 SGHTS, CDR2 YDEGEE. CDR3 sequence (DNA): TGTGCCAGCAGCTTGTGGCAGAATCAGCCCCAGCATTTT. Encoded protein: CASSLWQNQPQHF.

V usage is TRBV7-8 and J usage is TRBJ2-1; the match to TRBD2 covers 12 bases. This CDR3 is built from 18 residues. The J segment lost 0 bases and the V segment lost 4 bases, leaving 7 bases of the junction unmatched. The germline V gene has CDR1 SGHVS and CDR2 FQNEAQ. The CDR3 region has the DNA TGTGCCAGCAGCTCGGGACTAGCGGGTCCCAGCTCCTACAATGAGCAGTTCTTC. This encodes CASSSGLAGPSSYNEQFF. Using reference TRBV7-8 and TRBJ2-1 for the parts outside the CDR3, the full variable domain is GAGVSQSPRYKVAKRGQDVALRCDPISGHVSLFWYQQALGQGPEFLTYFQNEAQLDKSGLPSDRFFAERPEGSVSTLKIQRTQQEDSAVYLCASSSGLAGPSSYNEQFFGPGTRLTVL.